The T cell receptor beta chain described here comes from a study of blood T cell repertoires in COVID-19. Study-level information: The samples span acute and convalescent COVID-19 from the United States, Italy and Spain.

The assay was immunoSEQ multiplex PCR, and TCRdb's table has in-frame clones only and misses some. The sample consists of some 55,000 clones, less than 90% of them appearing once. Trimming at V came to 6 bases and at J to 1 base, leaving 7 bases not matched to a gene. CDR3 size: 17 residues. Per the germline V gene, CDR1 is LNHDA and CDR2 is SQIVND (reference sequence). Sequencing was performed on peripheral blood. This chain connects TRBV19 to TRBJ1-5; 12 nucleotides line up with TRBD1. The clonotype was recovered from a woman between 55 and 75 years old with acute or convalescent COVID-19. Here the CDR3 DNA reads TGTGCCAGTAGGAGTCCCGGGACAGGGGGCAGCAATCAGCCCCAGCATTTT. Its translation: CASRSPGTGGSNQPQHF.